These 12 T cell receptor beta chains came from one sample sequenced in a study of blood T cell repertoires in COVID-19. The protocol was immunoSEQ multiplex PCR, while the TCRdb copy is restricted to in-frame clones and leaves out a portion. The sample records about 200,000 clones, 80% to 95% being singletons. Sequences were obtained from peripheral blood. These receptors were collected from a man aged 50-59 years with acute or convalescent COVID-19.

J is TRBJ2-2 and V is TRBV7-2, with a weak D call TRBD1 (6 bases). Trimming shortened V by 5 bases and J by 6 bases, and 13 bases separated the two germline ends. The CDR3 has 14 amino acids. Germline V gene data show CDR1 as SGHTA and CDR2 as FQGNSA. The CDR3 is CASSVPRGAGELFF. CDR3 nucleotides: TGTGCCAGCAGCGTCCCCAGGGGAGCCGGGGAGCTGTTTTTT.

This chain links TRBV19 with TRBJ1-1, with TRBD1 identical over 9 bases. The CDR3 is 14 amino acids. Germline CDR1 and CDR2: LNHDA and SQIVND (reference sequence). V lost 4 bases to trimming and J lost 5 bases; unmatched junction nucleotides: 5. CDR3 in DNA: TGTGCCAGTAGTAAACAGGGGGCATCAACTGAAGCTTTCTTT. Amino acids: CASSKQGASTEAFF. Drawing the rest from reference TRBV19 and TRBJ1-1, the complete variable domain is DGGITQSPKYLFRKEGQNVTLSCEQNLNHDAMYWYRQDPGQGLRLIYYSQIVNDFQKGDIAEGYSVSREKKESFPLTVTSAQKNPTAFYLCASSKQGASTEAFFGQGTRLTVV.

The V gene is TRBV5-6, the J gene TRBJ2-3; 7 bases line up with TRBD2. The CDR3 sequence is 13 residues long. Germline V gene lookup returns CDR1 SGHDT and CDR2 YYEEEE. Unmatched junction bases numbered 1, after V lost 3 bases and J lost 3 bases. The DNA for the CDR3 is TGTGCCAGCAGCTCCGGGGGGACAGATACGCAGTATTTT. Its translation is CASSSGGTDTQYF.

The CDR3 sequence: CASRRPGQGNGYTF. The CDR3 coding sequence is TGTGCCAGCAGGCGTCCGGGACAGGGGAATGGCTACACCTTC. The chain uses TRBV28 and TRBJ1-2, with 10 bases matching TRBD1. Germline V CDR1 and CDR2: MDHEN, SYDVKM. This CDR3 spans 14 amino acids. Losses at the gene ends were 6 bases for V and 6 bases for J; bases not matched to a gene: 7.

The gene calls are TRBV4-3 and TRBJ1-2; no clear D. Trimming removed 1 base at V and 4 bases at J, with 16 bases between. Germline CDR1 is LGHNA and CDR2 is YSLEER. CDR3 length equals 16 residues. The CDR3 reads CASSQGVSGGGYGYTF. CDR3 DNA: TGCGCCAGCAGCCAAGGGGTTTCAGGAGGTGGCTATGGCTACACCTTC.

This clone was observed a single time. This chain joins TRBV18 and TRBJ1-2; 8 bases line up with TRBD1. CDR3 length: 15 residues. Trimming cost V 3 bases and J 4 bases; bases outside gene matches: 7. The V gene's germline CDR1 is KGHSH and CDR2 LQKENI. Written as DNA, the CDR3 is TGTGCCAGCTCACCGGAAGACAGGGGAGGCTATGGCTACACCTTC. Amino acids: CASSPEDRGGYGYTF.

The CDR3 spells CASSQRGLNTEAFF. The CDR3 DNA reads as TGTGCCAGCAGCCAAAGGGGGTTGAACACTGAAGCTTTCTTT. The chain joins TRBV3-1 (or the pseudogene TRBV3-2) to TRBJ1-1, with a possible D match to TRBD1 (6 bases). V was trimmed by 2 bases and J by 0 bases, leaving 7 bases between them. The CDR3 runs 14 residues. Germline V CDR1 and CDR2: LGHDT, YNNKEL (reference sequence).

J is TRBJ1-1 and V is TRBV9, with D tentatively TRBD1 (5 bases). The V gene lost 0 bases and the J gene lost 3 bases, with 12 bases spanning the gap. Germline V gives CDR1 SGDLS, CDR2 YYNGEE. The CDR3 loop spans 15 amino acids. Here the CDR3 reads CASSVAGWADTEAFF. The CDR3 nucleotides read TGTGCCAGCAGCGTAGCAGGGTGGGCGGACACTGAAGCTTTCTTT.

The rearrangement joins TRBV7-9 to TRBJ2-2; 11 bases are a match to TRBD2. The V segment lost 1 base and the J segment 6 bases; nucleotides outside the gene matches: 13. The CDR3 totals 19 residues. Looked up from germline, CDR1 is SEHNR and CDR2 is FQNEAQ (reference sequence). CDR3 loop: CASSLGALAGGPWAGELFF. The CDR3 DNA reads as TGTGCCAGCAGCTTAGGGGCCCTAGCGGGGGGCCCTTGGGCCGGGGAGCTGTTTTTT.

V and J are TRBV3-1 (or the pseudogene TRBV3-2) and TRBJ1-1, with 9 nucleotides matching TRBD1. V lost 0 bases to trimming and J lost 5 bases; unmatched junction nucleotides: 7. CDR1 and CDR2 (germline): LGHDT, YNNKEL (reference sequence). The CDR3 is 16 residues long. This chain's CDR3 is CASSQETGGYNTEAFF. The CDR3 DNA reads TGTGCCAGCAGCCAAGAGACAGGGGGTTATAATACTGAAGCTTTCTTT.

This rearrangement joins TRBV7-3 to TRBJ2-2; 8 bases fit TRBD1. The CDR3 covers 14 residues. CDR1 and CDR2 (germline): SGHTA, FQGTGA. The trim removed 8 bases at V and 7 bases at J, leaving 9 bases unmatched. Here the CDR3 reads CASSRQGRGGELFF. The CDR3 bases are TGTGCCAGCTCTCGACAGGGGAGAGGCGGGGAGCTGTTTTTT.

This chain connects TRBV30 to TRBJ1-2; the D is unclear. Trimming cost V 4 bases and J 4 bases, with 16 bases left between them. Germline CDR1 reads GTSNPN; CDR2 reads SVGIG (reference sequence). There are 14 residues in the CDR3. The CDR3 DNA sequence: TGTGCCTGGAAGAGGGCGCGGGCGGGCTATGGCTACACCTTC. It specifies CAWKRARAGYGYTF.